Each of the 21 T cell receptor beta chains below was sequenced from the same sample in a study of T cell changes during pregnancy in multiple sclerosis. Assay: immunoSEQ multiplex PCR; the TCRdb copy retains only in-frame clones and omits some. The sample carries 70,000 to 80,000 clones, approximately 91% recorded once. The sample was peripheral blood, taken before pregnancy. The receptors stem from a female donor with multiple sclerosis, enrolled in a pregnancy study.

The chain recombines TRBV27 with TRBJ1-4; 10 positions agree with TRBD1. This CDR3 is built from 19 residues. V lost 2 bases, J lost 7 bases, and 16 bases stayed unmatched. CDR1 is MNHEY and CDR2 is SMNVEV in the germline V gene (reference sequence). Here the CDR3 reads CASSLIFDRGRRAVEKLFF. The CDR3 coding sequence is TGTGCCAGCAGTTTAATATTCGACAGGGGGCGGAGAGCGGTTGAAAAACTGTTTTTT.

As regards this clone: Other DNA sequences in this specimen translate into the identical CDR3. The chain links TRBV19 to TRBJ1-1; D is possibly TRBD1 (5 bases). Trimming removed 1 base at V and 1 base at J, with 7 bases between. The germline V gene encodes CDR1 LNHDA and CDR2 SQIVND (reference sequence). CDR3 length: 14 amino acids. The chain's CDR3 is CASSIGGGNTEAFF. The DNA for the CDR3 is TGTGCCAGTAGTATAGGGGGGGGGAACACTGAAGCTTTCTTT.

Written as DNA, the CDR3 is TGTGCCAGCAGCTCGCCGGAGGACGGGGGGATCTACGAGCAGTACTTC. Translation gives CASSSPEDGGIYEQYF. The chain joins TRBV5-6 to TRBJ2-7; TRBD2 matches at 7 bases. There are 16 residues in the CDR3. Unmatched junction bases numbered 12, after V lost 3 bases and J lost 3 bases. The germline V gene has CDR1 SGHDT and CDR2 YYEEEE.

The rearrangement joins TRBV7-9 to TRBJ1-2; 11 nucleotides line up with TRBD1. The CDR3 totals 14 residues. After removal of 5 bases from V and 4 bases from J, the junction contained 3 bases not matched to a gene. CDR1 SEHNR and CDR2 FQNEAQ come from the germline V gene (reference sequence). The DNA for the CDR3 is TGTGCCAGCAGCCACGGGACAGGGGGCTATGGCTACACCTTC. This gives the protein CASSHGTGGYGYTF.

This clone showed up just a few times. The CDR3 reads CASSQERQGVAKIGNQPQHF. The CDR3 DNA is TGCGCCAGCAGCCAAGAAAGACAGGGGGTGGCAAAAATCGGCAATCAGCCCCAGCATTTT. The gene calls are TRBV4-1 and TRBJ1-5, with 9 nucleotides matching TRBD1. Germline trimming cut 0 bases from V and 2 bases from J; bases unmatched to any gene: 14. This CDR3 spans 20 amino acids. Germline CDR1 and CDR2: MGHRA and YSYEKL.

The chain has TRBV5-1 and TRBJ2-5; TRBD2 matches 7 bases. Per germline, CDR1 SGHRS and CDR2 YFSETQ. This CDR3 is built from 16 residues. The J segment lost 4 bases and the V segment lost 1 base, leaving 10 bases of the junction unmatched. CDR3 amino acids: CASSLSGQGGGETQYF. The CDR3 DNA reads as TGCGCCAGCAGCTTGTCGGGGCAGGGCGGGGGAGAGACCCAGTACTTC.

The genes are TRBV7-8 and TRBJ1-2; TRBD1 matches 7 bases. Germline loops: CDR1 SGHVS, CDR2 FQNEAQ. Trimming cost V 6 bases and J 3 bases; bases outside gene matches: 19. CDR3 length equals 18 residues. CDR3 bases: TGTGCCAGCAGGCAGAGCTGGACAGGTGAAAAAACCGACTATGGCTACACCTTC. This codes for CASRQSWTGEKTDYGYTF.

V is TRBV13 and J is TRBJ2-3; TRBD1 agrees at 9 bases. The CDR3 has 20 residues. Germline trimming cut 4 bases from V and 4 bases from J; bases unmatched to any gene: 21. Germline CDR1 and CDR2: PRHDT and FYEKMQ (reference sequence). DNA for the CDR3: TGTGCCAGCAGCTCACTAGTATCCGGGACAGGGAGTTTTGGTTCAGATACGCAGTATTTT. It encodes CASSSLVSGTGSFGSDTQYF.

This clone was found once. This chain connects TRBV18 to TRBJ2-3; D perhaps matches TRBD2 (5 bases). V lost 3 bases and J lost 1, with 11 bases in between. This CDR3 spans 15 amino acids. Germline CDR1 is KGHSH and CDR2 is LQKENI. The CDR3 sequence is CASSPGRGGTDTQYF. DNA of the CDR3: TGTGCCAGCTCACCGGGTCGGGGAGGCACAGATACGCAGTATTTT. Variable domain in full (rest from reference TRBV18 and TRBJ2-3): NAGVMQNPRHLVRRRGQEARLRCSPMKGHSHVYWYRQLPEEGLKFMVYLQKENIIDESGMPKERFSAEFPKEGPSILRIQQVVRGDSAAYFCASSPGRGGTDTQYFGPGTRLTVL.

V and J are TRBV30 and TRBJ1-1, with 9 nucleotides matching TRBD1. This CDR3 is 13 amino acids long. Germline CDR1 is GTSNPN and CDR2 is SVGIG (reference sequence). J gave up 6 bases and V 3 bases, and 5 bases lay outside the gene matches. This CDR3 reads CAWRADRGPEAFF. The CDR3 DNA is TGTGCCTGGAGGGCGGACAGGGGACCTGAAGCTTTCTTT.

The J gene is TRBJ1-1, the V gene TRBV6-5; 8 bases map to TRBD1. Per germline, CDR1 MNHEY and CDR2 SVGAGI. The V gene end was trimmed by 6 bases and the J gene end by 10 bases; junction bases not matched to a gene: 10. The CDR3 has 13 amino acids. The CDR3: CASSRQGAGVAFF. Here the CDR3 DNA reads TGTGCCAGCAGCCGCCAGGGGGCGGGGGTAGCTTTCTTT.

The chain employs TRBV4-1 and TRBJ2-7, with D perhaps TRBD2 (6 bases). V was pared by 1 base and J by 1 base, with 14 bases between. CDR3 length equals 16 residues. The germline V gene has CDR1 MGHRA and CDR2 YSYEKL. CDR3 DNA sequence: TGCGCCAGCAGCCAAGGAGCTAGCGAGGGGTCCTACGAGCAGTACTTC. Residues: CASSQGASEGSYEQYF.

The V and J genes are TRBV11-2 and TRBJ2-3; the D gene is possibly TRBD1 (6 bases). The germline V gene encodes CDR1 SGHAT and CDR2 FQNNGV. V was pared by 5 bases and J by 1 base, with 19 bases between. The CDR3 has 17 amino acids. CDR3 loop: CASSPRLQGRGTDTQYF. CDR3 DNA: TGTGCCAGCAGCCCCCGACTACAGGGACGAGGCACAGATACGCAGTATTTT.

This chain joins TRBV5-5 and TRBJ1-1; no firm D call. Germline V gene lookup returns CDR1 SGHKS and CDR2 YYEKEE (reference sequence). The CDR3 is 14 residues long. The germline V and J ends were trimmed by 7 bases and 5 bases, with 18 bases remaining between them. CDR3 nucleotide sequence: TGTGCCAGCGGAACACAGCCTGAGGGTACTGAAGCTTTCTTT. This gives the protein CASGTQPEGTEAFF.

As regards this clone: This specimen includes other DNA sequences encoding the same CDR3. This rearrangement joins TRBV15 to TRBJ2-7; D gene unclear. V was clipped by 0 bases and J by 3 bases, with 6 bases between them. The CDR3 totals 13 residues. CDR1 and CDR2 (germline): LNHNV, YYDKDF (reference sequence). CDR3 amino acids: CATSRDPGYEQYF. The CDR3 bases are TGTGCCACCAGCAGAGACCCAGGCTACGAGCAGTACTTC. Based on the CDR3 plus reference TRBV15 and TRBJ2-7, the full variable domain is DAMVIQNPRYQVTQFGKPVTLSCSQTLNHNVMYWYQQKSSQAPKLLFHYYDKDFNNEADTPDNFQSRRPNTSFCFLDIRSPGLGDTAMYLCATSRDPGYEQYFGPGTRLTVT.

V and J are TRBV18 and TRBJ1-4; tentative D call: TRBD1 (6 bases). Between the trimmed V and J ends, which lost 6 bases and 3 bases, there was a span of 11 bases. The CDR3 totals 14 residues. Germline V gene lookup returns CDR1 KGHSH and CDR2 LQKENI. The DNA of the CDR3 is TGTGCCAGCTCGCAACAGGGATCTAATGAAAAACTGTTTTTT. Protein: CASSQQGSNEKLFF. Full variable domain (outside the CDR3, taken from reference TRBV18 and TRBJ1-4): NAGVMQNPRHLVRRRGQEARLRCSPMKGHSHVYWYRQLPEEGLKFMVYLQKENIIDESGMPKERFSAEFPKEGPSILRIQQVVRGDSAAYFCASSQQGSNEKLFFGSGTQLSVL.

The chain links TRBV9 to TRBJ1-1; TRBD1 is a possible D gene (5 bases). Trimming took 0 bases from V and 3 from J, leaving 6 bases between them. This CDR3 region has 13 residues. Germline-derived CDR1 and CDR2 are SGDLS and YYNGEE. CDR3 nucleotide sequence: TGTGCCAGCAGCGTAGCAGGGTACACTGAAGCTTTCTTT. This gives the protein CASSVAGYTEAFF.

The CDR3 here is CASGLGSYEQYF. The CDR3 DNA sequence: TGTGCCAGTGGACTAGGAAGCTACGAGCAGTACTTC. The J gene is TRBJ2-7, the V gene TRBV27, with 7 positions matching TRBD2. Germline V gene sequence: CDR1 MNHEY, CDR2 SMNVEV (reference sequence). The CDR3 sequence is 12 residues long. V shed 9 bases and J 3 bases; nucleotides not matched to a gene: 5.

The chain carries TRBV6-1 and TRBJ2-2; possibly TRBD1 for D (5 bases). Germline CDR1 reads MNHNS; CDR2 reads SASEGT. Trimming pared 0 bases from V and 5 bases from J, leaving 10 bases between. This CDR3 comprises 15 residues. The CDR3 bases are TGTGCCAGCAGTGAAGCGGGGCGAGGTACCGGGGAGCTGTTTTTT. Protein sequence: CASSEAGRGTGELFF.

A word on this clone: A junction boundary mismatches the germline segment, possibly from a read error. Other nucleotide sequences from this sample produce the same CDR3. The chain uses TRBV6-5 and TRBJ1-5, with a possible D match to TRBD1 (6 bases). This CDR3 comprises 15 residues. Looked up from germline, CDR1 is MNHEY and CDR2 is SVGAGI. The chain's CDR3 is CASSRDRLSNQPQHF. The DNA for the CDR3 is TGTGCCAGCAGCCGAGACAGGTTAAGCAATCAGCCCCAGCATTTC.

Points on this clone: It is unclear where the CDR3 begins or ends on the DNA, so no DNA is shown, and the CDR3 is as TCRdb lists it. This rearrangement joins TRBV28 to TRBJ1-1. The germline CDR1 and CDR2 sequences are MDHEN and SYDVKM. From its first to its last residue, the CDR3 has 12 amino acids. This CDR3 reads CASSSSNTEAFF.